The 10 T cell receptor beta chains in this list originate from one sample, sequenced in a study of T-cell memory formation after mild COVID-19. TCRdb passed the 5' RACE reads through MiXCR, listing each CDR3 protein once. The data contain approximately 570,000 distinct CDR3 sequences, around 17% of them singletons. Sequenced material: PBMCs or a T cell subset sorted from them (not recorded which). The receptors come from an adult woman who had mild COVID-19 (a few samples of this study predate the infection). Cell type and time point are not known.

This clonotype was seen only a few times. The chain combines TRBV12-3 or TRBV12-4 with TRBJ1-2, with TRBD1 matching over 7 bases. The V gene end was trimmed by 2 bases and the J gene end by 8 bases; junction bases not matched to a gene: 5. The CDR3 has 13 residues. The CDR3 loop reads CASSLWQGEGYTF. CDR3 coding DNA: TGTGCCAGCAGTTTATGGCAGGGGGAGGGCTACACCTTC.

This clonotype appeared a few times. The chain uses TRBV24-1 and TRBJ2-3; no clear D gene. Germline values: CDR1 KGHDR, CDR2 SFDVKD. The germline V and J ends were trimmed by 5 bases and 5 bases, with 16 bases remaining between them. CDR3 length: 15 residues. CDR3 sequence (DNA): TGTGCCACCAGTGGAGAAGCAGGTCTCGGAGATACGCAGTATTTT. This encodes CATSGEAGLGDTQYF.

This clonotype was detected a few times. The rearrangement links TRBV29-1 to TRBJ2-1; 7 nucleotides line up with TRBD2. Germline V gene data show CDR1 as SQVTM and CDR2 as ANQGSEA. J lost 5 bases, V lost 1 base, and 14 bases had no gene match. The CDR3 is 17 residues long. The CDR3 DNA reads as TGCAGCGTTGAAGTATCCCTGTGGACTAGGGCTGACAATGAGCAGTTCTTC. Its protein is CSVEVSLWTRADNEQFF.

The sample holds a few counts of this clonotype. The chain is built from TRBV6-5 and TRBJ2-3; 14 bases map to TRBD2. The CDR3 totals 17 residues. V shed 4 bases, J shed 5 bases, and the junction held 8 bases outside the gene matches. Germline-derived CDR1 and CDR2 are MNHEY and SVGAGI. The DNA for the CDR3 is TGTGCCAGCAGTTCCCCGACTAGCGGGAGGGAGAAAGATACGCAGTATTTT. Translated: CASSSPTSGREKDTQYF.

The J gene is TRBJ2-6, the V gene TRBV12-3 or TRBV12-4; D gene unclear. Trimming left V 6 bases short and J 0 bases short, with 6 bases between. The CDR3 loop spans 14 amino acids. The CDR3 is CASSMTSGANVLTF. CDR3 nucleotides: TGTGCCAGCAGCATGACCTCTGGGGCCAACGTCCTGACTTTC.

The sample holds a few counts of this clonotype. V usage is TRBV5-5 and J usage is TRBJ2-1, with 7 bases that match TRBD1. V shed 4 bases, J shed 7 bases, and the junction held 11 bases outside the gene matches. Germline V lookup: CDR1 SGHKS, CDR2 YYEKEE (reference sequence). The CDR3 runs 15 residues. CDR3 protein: CASSPSMAGGNEQFF. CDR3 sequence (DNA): TGTGCCAGCAGCCCTAGTATGGCAGGGGGAAATGAGCAGTTCTTC.

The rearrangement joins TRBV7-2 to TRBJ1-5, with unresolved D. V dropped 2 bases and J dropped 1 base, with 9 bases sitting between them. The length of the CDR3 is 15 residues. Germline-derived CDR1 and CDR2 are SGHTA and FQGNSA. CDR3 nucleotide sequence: TGTGCCAGCAGCTTATCGGGGTTCAGCAATCAGCCCCAGCATTTT. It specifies CASSLSGFSNQPQHF.

CDR3 amino acids: CASSLVRWSDRAIPTYEQYF. CDR3 nucleotides: TGTGCCAGCAGCTTAGTGCGGTGGAGTGACAGGGCTATCCCTACCTACGAGCAGTACTTC. V and J are TRBV7-9 and TRBJ2-7; TRBD1 matches at 7 bases. This CDR3 is built from 20 residues. The V and J ends lost 1 base and 2 bases, in that order; junction bases with no gene match: 20. CDR1 is SEHNR, CDR2 FQNEAQ, per germline (reference sequence).

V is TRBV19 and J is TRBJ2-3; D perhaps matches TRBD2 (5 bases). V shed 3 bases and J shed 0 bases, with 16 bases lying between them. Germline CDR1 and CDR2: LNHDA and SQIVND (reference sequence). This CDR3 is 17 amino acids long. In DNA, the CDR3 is TGTGCCAGTAGTATGGAAGGCGGCGGGTTTAGCACAGATACGCAGTATTTT. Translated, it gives CASSMEGGGFSTDTQYF.

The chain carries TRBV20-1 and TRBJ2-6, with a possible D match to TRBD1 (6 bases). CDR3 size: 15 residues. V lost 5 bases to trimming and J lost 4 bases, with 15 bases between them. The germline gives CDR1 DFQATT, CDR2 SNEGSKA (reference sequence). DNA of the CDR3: TGCAGTGCTCGACCCCCAGGGGCGGGGGCCAACGTCCTGACTTTC. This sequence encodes CSARPPGAGANVLTF.